Shown below are 17 T cell receptor beta chains from a single sample sequenced in a study of response to subunit inactivated influenza vaccine. Using its own MiXCR run on the RT-PCR reads, TCRdb lists one record per CDR3 protein. This table holds a few hundred thousand distinct CDR3 sequences, around 13% found once. The sequenced sample was PBMCs from blood, obtained about 11 days after vaccination. These receptors originate from a man aged 50 to 60 who received an inactivated influenza vaccine.

The chain links TRBV6-8 to TRBJ2-3; 10 nucleotides match TRBD2. V was clipped by 4 bases and J by 5 bases; unmatched bases: 6. Looked up from germline, CDR1 is MNHGY and CDR2 is SAAAGT. CDR3 length: 15 residues. The CDR3 bases are TGTGCCAGCAGTTCTCAGCGGGGGGGCGAAGATACGCAGTATTTT. This gives the protein CASSSQRGGEDTQYF.

The table lists this clonotype with many counts. CDR3 coding DNA: TGTGCCAGCAGTTACCGGACACTTAGCACAGATACGCAGTATTTT. Protein product: CASSYRTLSTDTQYF. The chain employs TRBV6-5 and TRBJ2-3; possible D gene TRBD1, 5 bases. Germline CDR1 and CDR2: MNHEY and SVGAGI. The length of the CDR3 is 15 residues. Trimming removed 2 bases from V and 0 bases from J, with 9 bases in between.

The chain recombines TRBV28 with TRBJ1-5, with D perhaps TRBD1 (6 bases). V lost 4 bases and J 1 base, leaving 17 bases between the germline ends. This CDR3 contains 17 residues. From germline, CDR1 is MDHEN and CDR2 SYDVKM. CDR3 loop: CASSWVYTGKSNQPQHF. CDR3 nucleotides: TGTGCCAGCAGTTGGGTGTACACAGGGAAGAGCAATCAGCCCCAGCATTTT.

V and J are TRBV7-8 and TRBJ2-4; D gene ambiguous. Germline V CDR1 and CDR2: SGHVS, FQNEAQ. The length of the CDR3 is 16 residues. V shed 5 bases and J shed 3 bases, with 17 bases lying between them. The CDR3 DNA reads as TGTGCCAGCAGCCCGACCGCACTCCCGGTCAAAAACATTCAGTACTTC. It specifies CASSPTALPVKNIQYF.

The rearrangement joins TRBV18 to TRBJ2-3; D is ambiguous. CDR1 and CDR2 from the germline V gene are KGHSH and LQKENI. The CDR3 sequence is 13 residues long. V was clipped by 2 bases and J by 4 bases, with 7 bases between them. CDR3 sequence (DNA): TGTGCCAGCTCACCAAGAGGTGCAGATACGCAGTATTTT. This sequence encodes CASSPRGADTQYF.

The chain's CDR3 is CASTLRGNPQHF. In DNA form, the CDR3 reads TGTGCCAGTACCCTCCGGGGTAACCCCCAGCATTTT. This chain joins TRBV12-3 or TRBV12-4 and TRBJ1-5; D ambiguous. The CDR3 length is 12 residues. With 9 bases removed from V and 10 bases from J, the gap between germline ends came to 16 bases.

This clonotype was seen more than once but under ten times. This chain connects TRBV20-1 to TRBJ2-1; 9 positions agree with TRBD2. The CDR3 contains 15 residues. J gave up 6 bases and V 4 bases, and 10 bases lay outside the gene matches. Germline-derived CDR1 and CDR2 are DFQATT and SNEGSKA (reference sequence). The CDR3 DNA reads as TGCAGTGCTACTCATCCGGGACTAGCCATCAATGAGCAGTTCTTC. Its protein product is CSATHPGLAINEQFF.

CDR3 residues: CASSRNRDSSGNTIYF. DNA for the CDR3: TGTGCCAGCAGCCGTAACAGGGACTCCTCTGGAAACACCATATATTTT. The chain joins TRBV7-8 to TRBJ1-3, with D maybe TRBD1 (6 bases). Per the germline V gene, CDR1 is SGHVS and CDR2 is FQNEAQ. V lost 5 bases and J 0 bases, leaving 14 bases between the germline ends. This CDR3 spans 16 amino acids.

This chain joins TRBV20-1 and TRBJ2-5; 12 bases match TRBD1. Trimming took 0 bases from V and 5 from J; bases not matched to a gene: 7. Germline CDR1 and CDR2: DFQATT and SNEGSKA (reference sequence). The CDR3 is 16 amino acids. The CDR3: CSARDRDRGLWETQYF. CDR3 nucleotide sequence: TGCAGTGCTAGAGATCGGGACAGGGGGCTTTGGGAGACCCAGTACTTC.

This chain joins TRBV12-3 or TRBV12-4 and TRBJ2-7; 7 bases match TRBD1. Unmatched junction bases numbered 1, after V lost 9 bases and J lost 2 bases. The CDR3 extends over 11 amino acids. CDR3: CASGTAYEQYF. CDR3 in DNA: TGTGCCAGTGGGACAGCCTACGAGCAGTACTTC.

There are many counts of this clonotype. V gene TRBV6-1 combines with J gene TRBJ1-4; D not certain. The CDR3 is 15 amino acids. The V gene lost 4 bases and the J gene lost 0 bases, with 9 bases spanning the gap. In germline, CDR1 is MNHNS, CDR2 SASEGT. The CDR3 bases are TGTGCCAGCAGTGCCGGGTCCTCAACTAATGAAAAACTGTTTTTT. This gives the protein CASSAGSSTNEKLFF.

This clonotype was counted only a few times. The chain uses TRBV5-1 and TRBJ2-2, with 11 bases that match TRBD2. Trimming removed 4 bases from V and 0 bases from J; junction bases left unmatched: 11. CDR1 is SGHRS and CDR2 is YFSETQ in the germline V gene. This CDR3 is built from 19 residues. The CDR3 region is CASSLLGLAVTANTGELFF. The CDR3, as DNA: TGCGCCAGCAGCCTATTGGGACTAGCGGTCACCGCGAACACCGGGGAGCTGTTTTTT.

This clonotype was found a few times. V usage is TRBV5-1 and J usage is TRBJ1-2; D gene unclear. The ends were cut back, 3 bases at V and 6 bases at J, with 24 bases in the middle. Per the germline V gene, CDR1 is SGHRS and CDR2 is YFSETQ. This CDR3 is built from 17 residues. DNA of the CDR3: TGCGCCAGCAGCTCCAATCCCTTGGAGCTTCGGGAAAATGGCTACACCTTC. Protein: CASSSNPLELRENGYTF.

This clonotype was counted between two and nine times. The chain combines TRBV5-1 with TRBJ1-2, with no clear D. CDR3 size: 12 residues. The V end lost 3 bases, the J end lost 8 bases, and 11 bases lay between the germline ends. Looked up from germline, CDR1 is SGHRS and CDR2 is YFSETQ. This chain's CDR3 is CASSSNQAGYTF. DNA of the CDR3: TGCGCCAGCAGCTCGAATCAGGCCGGCTACACCTTC.

This clonotype has just a few counts. This chain joins TRBV10-3 and TRBJ2-2; 12 positions agree with TRBD2. Looked up from germline, CDR1 is ENHRY and CDR2 is SYGVKD. CDR3 size: 16 residues. The V gene end was trimmed by 6 bases and the J gene end by 3 bases; junction bases not matched to a gene: 5. The CDR3 nucleotides are TGTGCCATCAGGCTAGCGGGGGGGCTGGACACCGGGGAGCTGTTTTTT. It encodes CAIRLAGGLDTGELFF.

This clonotype has just a few counts. This CDR3 is CASRAVYGYTF. CDR3 nucleotides: TGTGCCAGCAGGGCCGTTTATGGCTACACCTTC. The V gene is TRBV12-3 or TRBV12-4, the J gene TRBJ1-2; D is unresolved. The CDR3 totals 11 residues. V was clipped by 6 bases and J by 5 bases, with 7 bases between them.

The CDR3 reads CSARVAGVPYEQYF. CDR3 nucleotide sequence: TGCAGTGCTAGAGTAGCGGGAGTCCCCTACGAGCAGTACTTC. The chain links TRBV20-1 to TRBJ2-7, with TRBD2 matching over 9 bases. Germline V gene data show CDR1 as DFQATT and CDR2 as SNEGSKA (reference sequence). V lost 1 base, J lost 2 bases, and 3 bases stayed unmatched. The length of the CDR3 is 14 residues.